This T cell receptor beta chain was recovered during a study of human T cells and chemical hapten exposure. Study in general: Skin on the upper inner arm, around 2 cm by around 2 cm in size, was sensitized with 2% DPC. Whole-study findings and limits: Significantly more large CDR3 similarity clusters were formed by expanded TCRs than by controls. There was no change with DPC sensitization in TCRs above 1 in 1000 frequency.

Comments on this clonotype: Antigen unknown.

Time point described: patch test 3, about 24 weeks after DPC sensitization. Treatment noted: therapeutic diphenylcyclopropenone sensitization with weekly scalp DPC. Donors were 18 to 70-year-old alopecia patients suitable for DPC. Trimming pared 3 bases from V and 4 bases from J, leaving 13 bases between. The CDR3 sequence is 14 residues long. Germline CDR1 reads LNHDA; CDR2 reads SQIVND (reference sequence). Each CDR3 protein is one row after TCRdb ran MiXCR on the RACE reads. The top ten hold around a tenth of the sample, which has 85,000 to 100,000 distinct CDR3 sequences, around a quarter seen once.

The clonotype comes from a man in his forties with alopecia areata. Some clones in this sample may be carry-over from other donors' samples. Sequences were derived from whole blood, sampled in connection with sensitization to the hapten diphenylcyclopropenone (DPC). The chain carries TRBV19 and TRBJ2-7; D is uncertain. CDR3 loop: CASSISLGSYEQYF. The CDR3 DNA reads as TGTGCCAGTAGTATTTCGCTGGGCAGTTACGAGCAGTACTTC. The whole variable domain, remainder taken from reference TRBV19 and TRBJ2-7, is DGGITQSPKYLFRKEGQNVTLSCEQNLNHDAMYWYRQDPGQGLRLIYYSQIVNDFQKGDIAEGYSVSREKKESFPLTVTSAQKNPTAFYLCASSISLGSYEQYFGPGTRLTVT.